The entry that follows covers one T cell receptor beta chain sequence. In this sample, this clonotype turned up many times. It has no known antigen specificity. Within one base of it there is no much larger clone, and no base qualities were kept. The sample is drawn from a study of CD8 T cells in ankylosing spondylitis (dated by TCRdb to 2016 to 2017). Background on the whole study: T cell receptor beta repertoires were profiled in healthy donors and ankylosing spondylitis patients so that disease-linked TCR variants could be found. In total, the full study cohort was made up of 110 or so healthy donors and 25 to 30 ankylosing spondylitis patients. Peripheral blood samples were taken, and synovial fluid was additionally collected from ankylosing spondylitis patients.

CDR1 and CDR2 are read off the germline V gene (reference sequence) as SGHAT and FQDESV. The CDR3 holds 15 amino acids from the cysteine to the phenylalanine. CDR3 DNA only is kept here, 45 bases in frame from base 1. Trimming at the junction amounts to 5 bases on V and 7 bases on J, and the germline ends lie 17 bases apart. General conclusions and limits of the study: The disease-linked clones were reported to be significantly enriched in matched synovial fluid samples from ankylosing spondylitis patients. The disease-linked clones had a CD8+ phenotype and were found at relatively low frequencies in peripheral blood. A TCR beta motif of roughly 8 highly homologous amino acid variants appeared characteristic of blood from ankylosing spondylitis patients. Some motif variants had previously been reported in the synovial fluid and blood of reactive arthritis patients, which suggests shared mechanisms of disease initiation.

The instrument was an Illumina HiSeq 2500. Quantitative 5'-RACE with molecular barcodes was used to prepare TCR beta libraries. From the authors' description of their analysis: To identify disease-linked TCR variants, a new computational method was used, one built on a probabilistic model of VDJ rearrangement. TCRdb reran the public reads through fastp at Q25 and MiXCR, keeping productive beta chains. Every CDR3 protein is listed once, alongside the most common genes and DNA of its rows. The V and J calls here are based on TCRdb, not the publication. This sample comprises roughly 280,000 distinct CDR3 sequences, about 19% of them detected only once. The top ten clones comprise around 8% of the sample.

The receptor chain draws on TRBV11-1 and TRBJ2-2, with the D gene too uncertain to name. The origin of this receptor is a male donor with ankylosing spondylitis or in good health (not recorded which). The sequencing input was blood, either unsorted or a sorted T cell fraction (not recorded which). At the DNA level, the sequence is TGTGCCAGCAGCCTTGATCGAGCCGCCGACGGGGAGCTGTTTTTT. It specifies CASSLDRAADGELFF.